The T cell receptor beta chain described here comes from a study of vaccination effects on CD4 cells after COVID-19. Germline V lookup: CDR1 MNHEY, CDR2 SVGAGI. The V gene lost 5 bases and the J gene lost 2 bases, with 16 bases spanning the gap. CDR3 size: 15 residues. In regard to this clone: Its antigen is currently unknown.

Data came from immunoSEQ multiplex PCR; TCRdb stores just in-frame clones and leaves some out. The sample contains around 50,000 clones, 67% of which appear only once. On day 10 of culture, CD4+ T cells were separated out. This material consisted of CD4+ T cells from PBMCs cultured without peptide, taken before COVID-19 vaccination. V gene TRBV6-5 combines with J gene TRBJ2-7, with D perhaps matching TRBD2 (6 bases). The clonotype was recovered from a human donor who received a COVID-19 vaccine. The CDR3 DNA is TGTGCCAGCAGTAACCCGCGGGACGGGCCCTACGAGCAGTACTTC. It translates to CASSNPRDGPYEQYF.